This TCR beta chain was identified during a study of cytomegalovirus exposure and HLA in healthy donors. In the study overall: Of around 400 genotyped donors, 81% grouped in the Caucasian-associated ancestry cluster.

CDR3 size: 16 residues. Germline V gene lookup returns CDR1 KGHSH and CDR2 LQKENI. V lost 2 bases to trimming and J lost 6 bases; unmatched junction nucleotides: 12. Study outcomes and limitations: In a later analysis, V- and J-gene trimming of beta chains associated with a DCLRE1C missense variant, replicated independently.

Notes on this clone: Its antigen is unidentified.

It was with 60 Vbeta and 13 Jbeta primers that the PCR ran. Sequenced by immunoSEQ multiplex PCR; TCRdb stores in-frame clones only, minus some. Here the sample spans some 110,000 clones, around 75% being singletons. The sequence derives from a man aged 55-75 years in good health and CMV-seropositive. Sequencing was done on a sample of PBMCs. The J gene is TRBJ1-2, the V gene TRBV18; 7 bases line up with TRBD1. CDR3 region: CASSPRQGGWSDGYTF. The CDR3 nucleotides read TGTGCCAGCTCACCAAGGCAGGGGGGATGGAGCGATGGCTACACCTTC.